The following is a TCR beta chain sequence with its context. This sample stems from a study of control samples from healthy donors and cancer patients. Trimming took off 4 bases at V and 6 bases at J, with 21 bases between the two ends. The CDR3 is 16 residues long. The germline V gene has CDR1 SGHRS and CDR2 YFSETQ. Profiling relied on immunoSEQ multiplex PCR, and the TCRdb table lists in-frame clones only, not all of them. The sample lists some 70,000 clones, 83% occurring once. The sequencing input was blood. This TCR was recovered from a man aged 55 to 70 in good health. The chain carries TRBV5-1 and TRBJ2-3; a possible D gene is TRBD2 (7 bases). The CDR3 reads CASSLSGTRGADTQYF. CDR3 nucleotides: TGCGCCAGCAGCCTTTCCGGGACTCGGGGGGCGGATACGCAGTATTTT.